Below are 11 T cell receptor beta chains sequenced from a single sample in a study of blood T cell repertoires in COVID-19 (TCRdb year 2020). Library creation used the immunoSEQ multiplex PCR assay. The immuneACCESS repertoire file appears here via TCRdb, limited to in-frame rearrangements. These files lack a portion of the clones; in checked studies, under half of the deficit traces to unresolved V genes, and the cause of the others is not known. For this sample there are some 150,000 clones; approximately 84% appear just once. Jointly, the top ten make up 2.2% of the sample. Sequenced input: peripheral blood. The receptors originated from an older man with acute or convalescent COVID-19.

Turning to this clone: Other DNA sequences of this sample code for an identical CDR3. The chain carries TRBV5-1 and TRBJ2-7; 7 bases are a match to TRBD1. V lost 0 bases, J lost 2 bases, and 2 bases stayed unmatched. The CDR3 loop spans 14 amino acids. Germline CDR1 is SGHRS and CDR2 is YFSETQ. The DNA for the CDR3 is TGCGCCAGCAGCTTGGGGACAGGAACCTACGAGCAGTACTTC. This encodes CASSLGTGTYEQYF.

This sequence joins TRBV6-5 and TRBJ2-7; TRBD2 matches at 13 bases. CDR1 is MNHEY, CDR2 SVGAGI, per germline. This CDR3 spans 14 amino acids. V lost 7 bases and J lost 7; bases outside the gene matches: 7. CDR3 nucleotides: TGTGCCAGCACTGGACTAGCGGGAGTGGGGGAGCAGTACTTC. Protein product: CASTGLAGVGEQYF.

The chain combines TRBV7-2 with TRBJ1-2, with TRBD1 as a possible D gene (5 bases). Germline V CDR1 and CDR2: SGHTA, FQGNSA. V was trimmed by 5 bases and J by 7 bases, leaving 17 bases between them. The length of the CDR3 is 14 residues. CDR3 nucleotide sequence: TGTGCCAGCAGCAGGACACCGACTCCCAGTGGCTACACCTTC. It specifies CASSRTPTPSGYTF. Full variable domain (outside the CDR3, taken from reference TRBV7-2 and TRBJ1-2): GAGVSQSPSNKVTEKGKDVELRCDPISGHTALYWYRQSLGQGLEFLIYFQGNSAPDKSGLPSDRFSAERTGGSVSTLTIQRTQQEDSAVYLCASSRTPTPSGYTFGSGTRLTVV.

The CDR3 sequence: CASSLAQEMREQFF. The CDR3 coding sequence is TGTGCCAGCTCACTAGCTCAAGAAATGCGGGAGCAGTTCTTC. This chain uses TRBV27 with TRBJ2-1; D is possibly TRBD2 (6 bases). Trimming left V 8 bases short and J 10 bases short, with 21 bases between. Germline lookup yields CDR1 MNHEY and CDR2 SMNVEV (reference sequence). This CDR3 region has 14 residues.

In regard to this clone: One end of the junction does not line up with germline, which may come from a read error. The CDR3: CASSLAGGLTFGEEPFF. CDR3 DNA sequence: TGTGCCAGCAGCTTAGCGGGGGGATTAACATTTGGGGAAGAGCCGTTCTTC. The chain uses TRBV7-9 and TRBJ2-1; tentatively, D is TRBD2 (6 bases). The CDR3 consists of 17 residues. The germline V gene encodes CDR1 SEHNR and CDR2 FQNEAQ (reference sequence).

The chain couples TRBV6-1 to TRBJ1-5; 7 bases fit TRBD1. Germline CDR1 MNHNS, CDR2 SASEGT. The V gene end was trimmed by 2 bases and the J gene end by 7 bases; junction bases not matched to a gene: 5. The CDR3 consists of 14 residues. As DNA, the CDR3 is TGTGCCAGCAGTGAACAGGACAGGTGGCAGCCCCAGCATTTT. Translated: CASSEQDRWQPQHF.

CDR3 nucleotide sequence: TGTGCCAGCTCACCAGGTCACGGGGTAGAAGAGACCCAGTACTTC. This encodes CASSPGHGVEETQYF. This sequence joins TRBV18 and TRBJ2-5; TRBD2 might be the D (5 bases). V shed 2 bases and J shed 3 bases, with 13 bases lying between them. In germline, CDR1 is KGHSH, CDR2 LQKENI. This CDR3 has 15 amino acids. The whole variable domain, remainder taken from reference TRBV18 and TRBJ2-5, is NAGVMQNPRHLVRRRGQEARLRCSPMKGHSHVYWYRQLPEEGLKFMVYLQKENIIDESGMPKERFSAEFPKEGPSILRIQQVVRGDSAAYFCASSPGHGVEETQYFGPGTRLLVL.

This chain joins TRBV18 and TRBJ1-6; 7 bases line up with TRBD1. The length of the CDR3 is 15 residues. Germline lookup yields CDR1 KGHSH and CDR2 LQKENI. The J segment lost 5 bases and the V segment lost 3 bases, leaving 4 bases of the junction unmatched. This CDR3 reads CASSPRDRDNSPLHF. The CDR3 DNA sequence: TGTGCCAGCTCACCGAGGGACAGAGATAATTCACCCCTCCACTTT.

The chain couples TRBV3-1 (or the pseudogene TRBV3-2) to TRBJ2-1, with D maybe TRBD2 (6 bases). Germline V CDR1 and CDR2: LGHDT, YNNKEL (reference sequence). There are 16 residues in the CDR3. The V gene lost 5 bases and the J gene lost 9 bases, with 23 bases spanning the gap. The CDR3 loop is CASSSLGLGVLSEQFF. Here the CDR3 DNA reads TGTGCCAGCAGCTCACTGGGACTCGGCGTTCTCAGTGAGCAGTTCTTC.

In this sample, this clone turned up once. The V gene is TRBV29-1, the J gene TRBJ1-2; D is undetermined. Germline-derived CDR1 and CDR2 are SQVTM and ANQGSEA. Trimming took off 1 base at V and 8 bases at J, with 8 bases between the two ends. This CDR3 is 11 amino acids long. The CDR3 region has the DNA TGCAGCGTTGAAGTACGGGAGGGCTACACCTTC. As protein: CSVEVREGYTF.

This rearrangement joins TRBV7-2 to TRBJ2-7; the match to TRBD2 covers 15 bases. V shed 5 bases, J shed 6 bases, and the junction held 2 bases outside the gene matches. Germline V gene data show CDR1 as SGHTA and CDR2 as FQGNSA. The CDR3 covers 14 residues. The CDR3 nucleotides read TGTGCCAGCAGCGTGGGACTAGCGGGGGGCGAGCAGTACTTC. It translates to CASSVGLAGGEQYF.